This T cell receptor (beta chain) derives from a study of CD8+ T cells in alopecia areata. As to treatment: oral pan-JAK inhibitor, 5-10 mg twice daily. cDNA serving as the sequencing template came from extracted, reverse transcribed RNA. Libraries were prepared by immunoSEQ multiplex PCR; TCRdb keeps only in-frame clonotypes and omits some of them. Counted here are fewer than 110,000 clones, roughly 84% occurring once; the ten biggest clones make up around a quarter. Germline assignment: CDR1 SNHLY and CDR2 FYNNEI. This CDR3 spans 16 amino acids. With V trimmed by 6 bases and J by 7 bases, 13 bases remained unmatched.

This chain links TRBV2 with TRBJ2-1, with 9 bases fitting TRBD2. The sequencing used CD8+ T cells sorted from blood, collected at week 24, from a patient treated with tofacitinib. The clonotype originates from a human donor with alopecia areata. CDR3 sequence (DNA): TGTGCCAGCAGGGGGACTAGCAGGGGGGCATGGAATGAGCAGTTCTTC. Its protein product is CASRGTSRGAWNEQFF.